The 31 T cell receptor beta chains given below trace back to one sample, sequenced in a study of blood T cell repertoires in COVID-19. Libraries were prepared by immunoSEQ multiplex PCR; TCRdb keeps only in-frame clonotypes and omits some of them. The sample lists 250,000 to 300,000 clones, roughly 90% seen once, with about 2% in the top ten. Material: peripheral blood. The source is a woman aged 45-60 years who had recovered from COVID-19.

The V gene is TRBV18, the J gene TRBJ2-5; D perhaps matches TRBD2 (6 bases). The CDR3 has 15 amino acids. Trimming removed 3 bases from V and 0 bases from J, with 11 bases in between. The germline V gene has CDR1 KGHSH and CDR2 LQKENI. This CDR3 is CASSPPSVYQETQYF. Here the CDR3 DNA reads TGTGCCAGCTCACCCCCTAGCGTGTACCAAGAGACCCAGTACTTC.

This clone was observed a single time. The CDR3 DNA reads TGTGCCAGCAGCTCGGCGACACAGGGGGCGAGTCAGTACTTC. It yields the protein CASSSATQGASQYF. The chain employs TRBV5-4 and TRBJ2-7; 9 bases are a match to TRBD1. CDR3 length equals 14 residues. Losses at the gene ends were 3 bases for V and 10 bases for J; bases not matched to a gene: 11. Germline values: CDR1 SGHNT, CDR2 YYREEE (reference sequence).

V usage is TRBV5-1 and J usage is TRBJ1-1; 9 bases agree with TRBD1. Germline values: CDR1 SGHRS, CDR2 YFSETQ. V lost 2 bases to trimming and J lost 7 bases; unmatched junction nucleotides: 3. The CDR3 covers 13 residues. The CDR3 bases are TGCGCCAGCAGCTTACAGGGGGCGGGTGAAGCTTTCTTT. It translates to CASSLQGAGEAFF. Full variable domain (rest looked up from reference TRBV5-1 and TRBJ1-1): KAGVTQTPRYLIKTRGQQVTLSCSPISGHRSVSWYQQTPGQGLQFLFEYFSETQRNKGNFPGRFSGRQFSNSRSEMNVSTLELGDSALYLCASSLQGAGEAFFGQGTRLTVV.

The chain recombines TRBV18 with TRBJ1-6; TRBD1 aligns across 8 bases. The germline V gene encodes CDR1 KGHSH and CDR2 LQKENI. The CDR3 totals 15 residues. The ends lost 3 bases at V and 7 bases at J; junction bases unmatched: 5. CDR3: CASSPDRAGNSPLHF. The DNA for the CDR3 is TGTGCCAGCTCACCGGACAGGGCGGGCAATTCACCCCTCCACTTT.

The chain has TRBV19 and TRBJ1-1; maybe TRBD1 (5 bases). The CDR3 extends over 17 amino acids. Trimming stripped 2 bases from V and 1 base from J, with 17 bases between. Looked up from germline, CDR1 is LNHDA and CDR2 is SQIVND (reference sequence). The CDR3 DNA is TGTGCCAGTAGTATAATAGGGGCAGCCACCACGAACACTGAAGCTTTCTTT. This translates into CASSIIGAATTNTEAFF.

CDR3 region: CASSSGEETQYF. In nucleotides, the CDR3 is TGTGCCAGCAGCTCGGGGGAGGAGACCCAGTACTTC. This chain joins TRBV7-9 and TRBJ2-5; TRBD2 is a possible D gene (6 bases). CDR1 is SEHNR, CDR2 FQNEAQ, per germline (reference sequence). V lost 4 bases, J lost 5 bases, and 8 bases lay in between. The CDR3 length is 12 residues.

The V and J genes are TRBV6-2 or TRBV6-3 and TRBJ1-2; D might be TRBD1 (6 bases). CDR1 is MNHEY, CDR2 SVGEGT, per germline. This CDR3 has 17 amino acids. V gave up 4 bases and J gave up 0 bases, with 18 bases separating them. This CDR3 is CASSWGPLRRTNYGYTF. In nucleotides, the CDR3 is TGTGCCAGCAGTTGGGGGCCACTCAGGCGAACTAACTATGGCTACACCTTC.

The chain carries TRBV7-9 and TRBJ2-1; D is ambiguous. V was clipped by 7 bases and J by 3 bases, with 13 bases between them. The CDR3 contains 14 residues. Looked up from germline, CDR1 is SEHNR and CDR2 is FQNEAQ (reference sequence). The CDR3 coding sequence is TGTGCCAGCAACGTACAGTTAATCTACAATGAGCAGTTCTTC. Translation gives CASNVQLIYNEQFF.

J is TRBJ1-6 and V is TRBV28, with 8 bases identical to TRBD1. The length of the CDR3 is 13 residues. V shed 3 bases, J shed 8 bases, and the junction held 0 bases outside the gene matches. CDR1 is MDHEN, CDR2 SYDVKM, per germline. In DNA, the CDR3 is TGTGCCAGCAGTTTGGACAGGGATTCACCCCTCCACTTT. Translation gives CASSLDRDSPLHF.

The chain uses TRBV19 and TRBJ1-2, with D tentatively TRBD1 (6 bases). Germline V CDR1 and CDR2: LNHDA, SQIVND (reference sequence). V lost 4 bases to trimming and J lost 6 bases, with 12 bases between them. This CDR3 is 13 amino acids long. The CDR3 here is CASSTTGGHGYTF. For the CDR3, the DNA is TGTGCCAGTAGTACAACGGGGGGCCATGGCTACACCTTC.

About this clone itself: Its ends do not fully match the called genes, so a read error is possible. V usage is TRBV12-3 or TRBV12-4 and J usage is TRBJ1-2, with 8 bases lining up with TRBD1. This CDR3 spans 13 amino acids. The CDR3 DNA follows: TGTGCCGGCAGTTACGGGACAGGCTATGGCTACACCTTC. Its translation: CAGSYGTGYGYTF.

The gene calls are TRBV5-1 and TRBJ2-5, with 10 bases that match TRBD1. The CDR3 runs 13 residues. Trimming removed 7 bases from V and 5 bases from J; junction bases left unmatched: 5. Germline CDR1 and CDR2: SGHRS and YFSETQ. CDR3: CASQTGGGETQYF. In DNA form, the CDR3 reads TGCGCCAGCCAGACAGGGGGCGGGGAGACCCAGTACTTC.

The V call is TRBV30, the J call TRBJ1-1; weak D call: TRBD1 (5 bases). V lost 4 bases, J lost 2 bases, and 11 bases lay in between. This CDR3 region has 13 residues. CDR1 is GTSNPN, CDR2 SVGIG, per germline (reference sequence). The CDR3 loop is CAWTIRANTEAFF. For the CDR3, the DNA is TGTGCCTGGACCATCAGGGCCAACACTGAAGCTTTCTTT.

The chain has TRBV4-1 and TRBJ1-2; 9 bases line up with TRBD1. Germline CDR1 reads MGHRA; CDR2 reads YSYEKL. After removal of 2 bases from V and 2 bases from J, the junction contained 12 bases not matched to a gene. The CDR3 length is 18 residues. CDR3 bases: TGCGCCAGCAGCCAACCACTAGGGACAGGGCAAGGGAACTATGGCTACACCTTC. This translates into CASSQPLGTGQGNYGYTF.

This clone was picked up a small number of times. This chain joins TRBV20-1 and TRBJ2-3; D might be TRBD2 (5 bases). V was trimmed by 3 bases and J by 2 bases, leaving 9 bases between them. Germline V CDR1 and CDR2: DFQATT, SNEGSKA (reference sequence). This CDR3 has 13 amino acids. Here the CDR3 reads CSASLRATDTQYF. As DNA, the CDR3 is TGCAGTGCTAGTTTGCGGGCCACAGATACGCAGTATTTT.

This rearrangement joins TRBV6-2 or TRBV6-3 to TRBJ2-7; D unclear. The germline V and J ends were trimmed by 5 bases and 4 bases, with 9 bases remaining between them. Germline V lookup: CDR1 MNHEY, CDR2 SVGEGT. CDR3 length: 12 residues. In DNA, the CDR3 is TGTGCCAGCAGTCCGTCTTTATACGAGCAGTACTTC. Its translation is CASSPSLYEQYF.

The chain employs TRBV20-1 and TRBJ1-1, with D perhaps TRBD1 (5 bases). Germline V gives CDR1 DFQATT, CDR2 SNEGSKA (reference sequence). The CDR3 sequence is 11 residues long. V shed 6 bases and J shed 11 bases, with 16 bases lying between them. The CDR3 is CSAKRWGIAFF. DNA for the CDR3: TGCAGTGCCAAGAGGTGGGGCATCGCTTTCTTT.

The chain has TRBV25-1 and TRBJ2-7; 10 positions match TRBD1. In germline, CDR1 is MGHDK, CDR2 SYGVNS. The CDR3 length is 12 residues. J gave up 5 bases and V 6 bases, and 1 base lay outside the gene matches. Here the CDR3 reads CASRTGGNEQYF. CDR3 coding DNA: TGTGCCAGCAGGACAGGGGGCAACGAGCAGTACTTC.

This chain connects TRBV9 to TRBJ1-3, with a possible D match to TRBD1 (6 bases). Germline CDR1 and CDR2: SGDLS and YYNGEE. V lost 4 bases and J 0 bases, leaving 14 bases between the germline ends. The CDR3 is made up of 16 amino acids. The CDR3 DNA follows: TGTGCCAGCAGCCTAAACAGGGATTCCTCTGGAAACACCATATATTTT. Translating gives CASSLNRDSSGNTIYF.

This clone was observed a few times. This sequence joins TRBV7-2 and TRBJ2-1; the D gene is possibly TRBD2 (5 bases). CDR3 length: 11 residues. Trimming shortened V by 9 bases and J by 10 bases, and 13 bases separated the two germline ends. From germline, CDR1 is SGHTA and CDR2 FQGNSA. For the CDR3, the DNA is TGTGCCAGTGGAGTGCGGGCGGAGCAGTTCTTC. It is translated as CASGVRAEQFF.

The chain recombines TRBV28 with TRBJ1-2; D is perhaps TRBD1 (6 bases). In germline, CDR1 is MDHEN, CDR2 SYDVKM. V was trimmed by 11 bases and J by 4 bases, leaving 20 bases between them. CDR3 length: 14 amino acids. This CDR3 is CAVTGNVWRYGYTF. In DNA form, the CDR3 reads TGTGCCGTCACAGGGAATGTATGGCGCTATGGCTACACCTTC.

The rearrangement uses TRBV5-1 and TRBJ1-4, with TRBD1 matching over 7 bases. Germline V lookup: CDR1 SGHRS, CDR2 YFSETQ. V shed 4 bases, J shed 7 bases, and the junction held 7 bases outside the gene matches. This CDR3 is 14 amino acids long. The CDR3 spells CASSPTGLSEKLFF. For the CDR3, the DNA is TGCGCCAGCAGCCCGACAGGGTTAAGTGAAAAACTGTTTTTT.

The chain uses TRBV28 and TRBJ1-5; 9 bases agree with TRBD1. CDR1 and CDR2 (germline): MDHEN, SYDVKM. V gave up 2 bases and J gave up 5 bases; unmatched junction bases: 7. CDR3 length: 16 amino acids. The CDR3 spells CASSLDTGGVDQPQHF. CDR3 bases: TGTGCCAGCAGTTTAGACACAGGGGGCGTGGATCAGCCCCAGCATTTT. Drawing the rest from reference TRBV28 and TRBJ1-5, the complete variable domain is DVKVTQSSRYLVKRTGEKVFLECVQDMDHENMFWYRQDPGLGLRLIYFSYDVKMKEKGDIPEGYSVSREKKERFSLILESASTNQTSMYLCASSLDTGGVDQPQHFGDGTRLSIL.

This chain uses TRBV20-1 with TRBJ2-5; tentatively, D is TRBD1 (5 bases). Trimming removed 4 bases from V and 7 bases from J, with 10 bases in between. The germline gives CDR1 DFQATT, CDR2 SNEGSKA (reference sequence). The length of the CDR3 is 11 residues. Here the CDR3 DNA reads TGCAGTGCTATACTTACAGGGACCCAGTACTTC. Encoded protein: CSAILTGTQYF.

Details on this clone: The sample contains more than one DNA sequence encoding this CDR3. The V gene is TRBV4-2, the J gene TRBJ2-7; D may be TRBD2 (6 bases). The germline CDR1 and CDR2 sequences are LGHNA and YNFKEQ. The ends were cut back, 3 bases at V and 4 bases at J, with 13 bases in the middle. The CDR3 has 14 residues. The CDR3 loop is CASSQGDSSYEQYF. The CDR3 DNA reads as TGTGCCAGCAGCCAGGGGGACTCCTCTTACGAGCAGTACTTC.

This clone has more than one count but fewer than ten. This rearrangement joins TRBV6-2 or TRBV6-3 to TRBJ2-5; 7 nucleotides match TRBD1. Germline V gene data show CDR1 as MNHEY and CDR2 as SVGEGT. With V trimmed by 6 bases and J by 2 bases, 12 bases remained unmatched. The CDR3 consists of 16 residues. CDR3 loop: CASSLGQDPFQETQYF. The DNA of the CDR3 is TGTGCCAGCAGCCTTGGACAGGATCCCTTTCAAGAGACCCAGTACTTC.

The J gene is TRBJ1-4, the V gene TRBV7-9; 10 bases fit TRBD1. The germline V gene encodes CDR1 SEHNR and CDR2 FQNEAQ (reference sequence). The V and J ends lost 1 base and 6 bases, in that order; junction bases with no gene match: 5. The CDR3 spans 16 residues. CDR3 DNA sequence: TGTGCCAGCAGCTTAGATCCGGGACAGGGGTATGAAAAACTGTTTTTT. Amino acids: CASSLDPGQGYEKLFF.

The genes are TRBV4-2 and TRBJ2-7; 10 nucleotides match TRBD1. There are 15 residues in the CDR3. Germline CDR1 LGHNA, CDR2 YNFKEQ. V shed 2 bases and J 6 bases; nucleotides not matched to a gene: 7. The CDR3 region has the DNA TGTGCCAGCAGCCAATTGACAGGGGGCTTGGCCGAGCAGTACTTC. Encoded protein: CASSQLTGGLAEQYF.

The V gene is TRBV27, the J gene TRBJ1-4; possible D gene TRBD1, 6 bases. The CDR3 sequence is 14 residues long. V was trimmed by 2 bases and J by 8 bases, leaving 12 bases between them. Germline CDR1 MNHEY, CDR2 SMNVEV (reference sequence). This CDR3 reads CASSLTGGFEKLFF. The CDR3 coding sequence is TGTGCCAGCAGTTTAACGGGGGGCTTCGAAAAACTGTTTTTT.

The chain uses TRBV30 and TRBJ2-7; TRBD1 matches at 8 bases. CDR1 and CDR2 from the germline V gene are GTSNPN and SVGIG (reference sequence). V shed 2 bases and J 5 bases; nucleotides not matched to a gene: 11. This CDR3 contains 15 residues. CDR3 region: CAWSWRRQGRNEQYF. The DNA of the CDR3 is TGTGCCTGGAGTTGGAGGAGACAGGGGCGGAACGAGCAGTACTTC. Variable domain in full (rest from reference TRBV30 and TRBJ2-7): SQTIHQWPATLVQPVGSPLSLECTVEGTSNPNLYWYRQAAGRGLQLLFYSVGIGQISSEVPQNLSASRPQDRQFILSSKKLLLSDSGFYLCAWSWRRQGRNEQYFGPGTRLTVT.

The chain has TRBV7-9 and TRBJ2-5, with 12 nucleotides matching TRBD2. Germline V gene lookup returns CDR1 SEHNR and CDR2 FQNEAQ (reference sequence). The CDR3 is 16 amino acids. V trimming: 6 bases; J trimming: 2 bases; junction bases outside the gene matches: 7. CDR3 loop: CASRSLAGGTQETQYF. The CDR3 region has the DNA TGTGCCAGCAGATCACTAGCGGGGGGCACACAAGAGACCCAGTACTTC. Using reference TRBV7-9 and TRBJ2-5 for the parts outside the CDR3, the full variable domain is DTGVSQNPRHKITKRGQNVTFRCDPISEHNRLYWYRQTLGQGPEFLTYFQNEAQLEKSRLLSDRFSAERPKGSFSTLEIQRTEQGDSAMYLCASRSLAGGTQETQYFGPGTRLLVL.